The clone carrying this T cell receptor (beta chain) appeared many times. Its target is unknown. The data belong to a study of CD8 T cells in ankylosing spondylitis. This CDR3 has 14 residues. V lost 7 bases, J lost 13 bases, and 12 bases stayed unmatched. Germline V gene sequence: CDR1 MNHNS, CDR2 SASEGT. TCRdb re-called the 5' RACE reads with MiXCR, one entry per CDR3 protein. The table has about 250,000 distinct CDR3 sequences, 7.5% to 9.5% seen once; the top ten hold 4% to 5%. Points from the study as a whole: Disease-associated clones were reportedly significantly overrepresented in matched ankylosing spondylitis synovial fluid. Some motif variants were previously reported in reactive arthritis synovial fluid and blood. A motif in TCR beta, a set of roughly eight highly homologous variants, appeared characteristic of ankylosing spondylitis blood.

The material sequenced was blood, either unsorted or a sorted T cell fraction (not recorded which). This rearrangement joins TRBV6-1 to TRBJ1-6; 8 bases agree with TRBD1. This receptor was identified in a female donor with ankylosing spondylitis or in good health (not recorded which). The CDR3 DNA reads TGTGCCAGCACCAAGGGACAGGTTGGGGAGCCCCTCCACTTT. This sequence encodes CASTKGQVGEPLHF.